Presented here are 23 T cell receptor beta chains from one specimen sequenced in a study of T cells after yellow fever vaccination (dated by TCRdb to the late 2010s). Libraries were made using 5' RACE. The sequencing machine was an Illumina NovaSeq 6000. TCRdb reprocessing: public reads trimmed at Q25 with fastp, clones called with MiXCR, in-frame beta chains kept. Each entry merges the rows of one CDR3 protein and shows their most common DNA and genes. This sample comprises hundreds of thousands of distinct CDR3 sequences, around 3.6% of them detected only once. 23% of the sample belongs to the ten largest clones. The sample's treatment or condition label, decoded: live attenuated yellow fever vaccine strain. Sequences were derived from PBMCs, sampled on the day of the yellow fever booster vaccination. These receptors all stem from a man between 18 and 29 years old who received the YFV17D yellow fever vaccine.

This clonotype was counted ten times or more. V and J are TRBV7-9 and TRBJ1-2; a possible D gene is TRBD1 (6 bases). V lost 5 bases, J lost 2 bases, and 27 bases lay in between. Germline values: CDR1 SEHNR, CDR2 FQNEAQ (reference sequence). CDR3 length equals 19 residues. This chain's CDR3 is CASSPRTETLARANYGYTF. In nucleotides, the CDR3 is TGTGCCAGCAGCCCCAGGACAGAAACACTTGCCCGAGCAAACTATGGCTACACCTTC.

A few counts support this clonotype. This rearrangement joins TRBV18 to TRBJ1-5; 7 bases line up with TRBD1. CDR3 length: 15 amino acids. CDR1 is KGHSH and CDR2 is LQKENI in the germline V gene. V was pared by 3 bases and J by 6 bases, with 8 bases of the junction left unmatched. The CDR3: CASSPNRGGGQPQHF. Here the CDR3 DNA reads TGTGCCAGCTCACCCAATAGAGGGGGCGGTCAGCCCCAGCATTTT.

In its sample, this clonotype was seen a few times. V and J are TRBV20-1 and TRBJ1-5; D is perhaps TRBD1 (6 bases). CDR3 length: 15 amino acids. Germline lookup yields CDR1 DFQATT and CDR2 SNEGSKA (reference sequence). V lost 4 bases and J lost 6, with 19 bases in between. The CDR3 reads CSATLTGTPAQPQHF. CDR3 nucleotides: TGCAGTGCTACACTAACAGGGACTCCTGCTCAGCCCCAGCATTTT.

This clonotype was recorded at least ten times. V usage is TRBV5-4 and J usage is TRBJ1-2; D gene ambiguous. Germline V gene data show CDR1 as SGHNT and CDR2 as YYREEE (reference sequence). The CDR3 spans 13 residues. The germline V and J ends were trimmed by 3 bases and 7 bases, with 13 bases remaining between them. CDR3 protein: CASSWPGWGGYTF. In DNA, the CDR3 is TGTGCCAGCAGCTGGCCCGGGTGGGGTGGCTACACCTTC.

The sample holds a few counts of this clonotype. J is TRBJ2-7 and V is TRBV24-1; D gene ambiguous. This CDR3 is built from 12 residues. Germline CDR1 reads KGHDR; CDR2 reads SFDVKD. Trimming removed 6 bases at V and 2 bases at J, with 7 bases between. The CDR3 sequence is CATSRVAYEQYV. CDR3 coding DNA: TGTGCCACCAGTCGGGTAGCCTACGAGCAGTACGTC.

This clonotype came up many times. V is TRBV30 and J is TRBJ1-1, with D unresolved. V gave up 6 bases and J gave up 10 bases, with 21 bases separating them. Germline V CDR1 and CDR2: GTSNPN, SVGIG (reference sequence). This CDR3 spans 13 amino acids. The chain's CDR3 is CACPPVSLSGAFF. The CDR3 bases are TGTGCCTGTCCCCCAGTAAGTCTTTCTGGAGCTTTCTTT.

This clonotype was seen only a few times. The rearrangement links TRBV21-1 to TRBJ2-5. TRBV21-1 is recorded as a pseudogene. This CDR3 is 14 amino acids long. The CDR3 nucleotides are TGTGCCAGCAGCAAGAACAGATCCCAAGAGACCCAGTACTTC. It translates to CASSKNRSQETQYF.

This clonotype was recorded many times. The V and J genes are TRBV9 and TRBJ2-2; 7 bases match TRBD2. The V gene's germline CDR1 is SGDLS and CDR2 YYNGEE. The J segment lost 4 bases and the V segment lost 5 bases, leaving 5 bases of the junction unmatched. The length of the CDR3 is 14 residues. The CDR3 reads CASSPGLSTGELFF. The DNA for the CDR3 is TGTGCCAGCAGTCCGGGACTATCCACCGGGGAGCTGTTTTTT.

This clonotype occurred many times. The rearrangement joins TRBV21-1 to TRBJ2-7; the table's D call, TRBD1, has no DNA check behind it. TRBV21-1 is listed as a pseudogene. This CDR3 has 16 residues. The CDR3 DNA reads TGTGCCAGCAACCACCCAGAGGGGACAGCCAACTACGAGCAGTACGTC. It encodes CASNHPEGTANYEQYV.

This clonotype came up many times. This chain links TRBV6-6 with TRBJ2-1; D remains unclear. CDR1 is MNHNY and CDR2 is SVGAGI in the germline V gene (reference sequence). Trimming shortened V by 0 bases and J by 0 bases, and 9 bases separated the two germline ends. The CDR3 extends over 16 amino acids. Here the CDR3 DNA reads TGTGCCAGCAGTTACTCGTTCAAGGTCTCCTACAATGAGCAGTTCTTC. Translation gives CASSYSFKVSYNEQFF.

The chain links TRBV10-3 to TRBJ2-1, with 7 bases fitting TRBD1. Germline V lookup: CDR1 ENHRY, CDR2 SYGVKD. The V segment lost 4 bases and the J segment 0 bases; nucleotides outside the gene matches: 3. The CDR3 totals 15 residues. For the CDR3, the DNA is TGTGCCATCAGTGGGGCAGGGGGCTCCTACAATGAGCAGTTCTTC. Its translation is CAISGAGGSYNEQFF.

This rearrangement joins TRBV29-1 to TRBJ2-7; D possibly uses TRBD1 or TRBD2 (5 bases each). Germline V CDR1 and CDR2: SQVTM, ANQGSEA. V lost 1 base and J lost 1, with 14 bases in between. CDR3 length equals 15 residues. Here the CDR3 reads CSVEGTAGSSYEQYF. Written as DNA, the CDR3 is TGCAGCGTTGAAGGGACGGCAGGGAGTTCCTACGAGCAGTACTTC.

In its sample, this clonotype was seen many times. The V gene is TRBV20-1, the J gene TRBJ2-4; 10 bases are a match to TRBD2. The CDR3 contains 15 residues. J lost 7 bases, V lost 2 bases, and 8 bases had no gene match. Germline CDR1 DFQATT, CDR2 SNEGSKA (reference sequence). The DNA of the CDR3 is TGCAGTGCTAGACCGGGACTAGCGTTTAGGAACATTCAGTACTTC. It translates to CSARPGLAFRNIQYF.

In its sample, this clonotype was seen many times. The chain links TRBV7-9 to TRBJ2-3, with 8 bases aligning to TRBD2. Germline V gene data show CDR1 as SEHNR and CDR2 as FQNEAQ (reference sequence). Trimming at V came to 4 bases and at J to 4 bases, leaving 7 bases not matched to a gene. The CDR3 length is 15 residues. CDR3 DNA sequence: TGTGCCAGCAGCTCTTCTGGACTAGCCCCAGATACGCAGTATTTT. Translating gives CASSSSGLAPDTQYF. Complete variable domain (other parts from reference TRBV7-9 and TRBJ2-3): DTGVSQNPRHKITKRGQNVTFRCDPISEHNRLYWYRQTLGQGPEFLTYFQNEAQLEKSRLLSDRFSAERPKGSFSTLEIQRTEQGDSAMYLCASSSSGLAPDTQYFGPGTRLTVL.

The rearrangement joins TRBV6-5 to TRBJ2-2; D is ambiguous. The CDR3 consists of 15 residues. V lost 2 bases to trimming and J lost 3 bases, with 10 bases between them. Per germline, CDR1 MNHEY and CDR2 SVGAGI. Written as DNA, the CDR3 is TGTGCCAGCAGTTACGACCCTACGGACACCGGGGAGCTGTTTTTT. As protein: CASSYDPTDTGELFF.

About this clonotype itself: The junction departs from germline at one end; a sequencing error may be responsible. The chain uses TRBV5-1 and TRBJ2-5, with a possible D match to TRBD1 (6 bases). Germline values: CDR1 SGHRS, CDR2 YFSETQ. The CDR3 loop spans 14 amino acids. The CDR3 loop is CSSSRGQFEETQYF. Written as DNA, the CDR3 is TGCTCCAGCAGCCGAGGACAGTTTGAAGAGACCCAGTACTTC.

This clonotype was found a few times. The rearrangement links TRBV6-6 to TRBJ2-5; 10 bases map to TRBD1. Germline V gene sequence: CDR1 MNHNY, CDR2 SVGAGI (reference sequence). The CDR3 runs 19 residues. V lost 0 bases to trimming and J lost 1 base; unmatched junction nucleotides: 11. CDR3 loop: CASSYSKLGTGASQETQYF. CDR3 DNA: TGTGCCAGCAGTTACTCGAAGTTAGGGACAGGGGCCTCCCAAGAGACCCAGTACTTC.

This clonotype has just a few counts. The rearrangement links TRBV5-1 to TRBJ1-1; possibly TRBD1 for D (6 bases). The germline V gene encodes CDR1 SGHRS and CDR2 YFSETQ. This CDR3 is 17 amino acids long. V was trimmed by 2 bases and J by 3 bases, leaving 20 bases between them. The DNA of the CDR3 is TGCGCCAGCAGCTTTTCCCGGTCCCAGGGGTTGTACACTGAAGCTTTCTTT. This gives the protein CASSFSRSQGLYTEAFF.

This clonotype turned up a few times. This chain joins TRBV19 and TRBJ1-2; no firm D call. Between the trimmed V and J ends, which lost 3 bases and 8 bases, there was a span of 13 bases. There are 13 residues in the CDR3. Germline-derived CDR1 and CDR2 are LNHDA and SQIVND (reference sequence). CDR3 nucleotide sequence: TGTGCCAGTAGTATTCAGGTCTCAATCGGCTACACCTTC. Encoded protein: CASSIQVSIGYTF.

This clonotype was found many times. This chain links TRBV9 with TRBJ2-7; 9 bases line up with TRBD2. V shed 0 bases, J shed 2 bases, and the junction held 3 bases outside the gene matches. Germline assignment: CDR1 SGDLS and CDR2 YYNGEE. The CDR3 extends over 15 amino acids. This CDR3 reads CASSVGLAGTYEQYF. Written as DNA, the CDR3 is TGTGCCAGCAGCGTAGGCCTAGCGGGGACCTACGAGCAGTACTTC.

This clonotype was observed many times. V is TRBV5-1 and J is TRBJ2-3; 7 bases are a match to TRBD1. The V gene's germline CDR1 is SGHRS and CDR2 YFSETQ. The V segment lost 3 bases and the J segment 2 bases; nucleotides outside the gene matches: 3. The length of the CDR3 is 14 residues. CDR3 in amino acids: CASSSGTATDTQYF. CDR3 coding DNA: TGCGCCAGCAGCTCAGGGACAGCCACAGATACGCAGTATTTT.

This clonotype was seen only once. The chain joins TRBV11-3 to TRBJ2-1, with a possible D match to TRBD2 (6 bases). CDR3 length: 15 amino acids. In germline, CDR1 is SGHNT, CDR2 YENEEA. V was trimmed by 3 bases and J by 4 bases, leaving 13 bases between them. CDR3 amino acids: CASSLEGRGYNEQFF. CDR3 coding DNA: TGTGCCAGCAGCTTGGAGGGCCGAGGTTACAATGAGCAGTTCTTC. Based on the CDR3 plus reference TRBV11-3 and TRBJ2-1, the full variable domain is EAGVVQSPRYKIIEKKQPVAFWCNPISGHNTLYWYLQNLGQGPELLIRYENEEAVDDSQLPKDRFSAERLKGVDSTLKIQPAELGDSAVYLCASSLEGRGYNEQFFGPGTRLTVL.

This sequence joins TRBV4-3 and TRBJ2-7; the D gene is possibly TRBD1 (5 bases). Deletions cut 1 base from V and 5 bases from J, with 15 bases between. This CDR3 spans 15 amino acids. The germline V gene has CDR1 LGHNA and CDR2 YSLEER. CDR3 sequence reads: CASSQVVAGKDEQYV. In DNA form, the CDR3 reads TGCGCCAGCAGCCAAGTTGTCGCAGGGAAGGACGAGCAGTACGTC.